This TCR beta chain was retrieved from a study of Ad26.COV2.S vaccination and SARS-CoV-2 variants. Study summary: Each vaccinee took Ad26.COV2.S intramuscularly, once or twice 56 days apart. General study results and limits: Reported findings describe substantial breadth in spike-specific CD8+ and CD4+ T cell responses following vaccination. Comparable non-spike TCR breadth was observed in vaccine and placebo recipients.

On this clone: Antigen unknown. Other DNA sequences within the sample encode an identical CDR3.

Profiled with immunoSEQ multiplex PCR; TCRdb holds only in-frame clones, not every one. Of roughly 350,000 clones listed, roughly 91% are singletons. The treatment: roughly 19 received Ad26.COV2.S at low or high dose, single or two shots; several received placebo; per-sample allocation not given. Repertoires come from day 63 after the first vaccine or placebo injection. V dropped 3 bases and J dropped 4 bases, with 4 bases sitting between them. This CDR3 is built from 12 residues. This receptor was obtained from a person aged 18 to 59 who received the Ad26.COV2.S COVID-19 vaccine or a placebo. The input for sequencing was peripheral blood, taken in a trial of Ad26.COV2.S vaccine versus placebo. V is TRBV12-3 or TRBV12-4 and J is TRBJ2-1; D is ambiguous. CDR3 sequence (DNA): TGTGCCAGCAGTTTTGGATACAATGAGCAGTTCTTC. Translating gives CASSFGYNEQFF.